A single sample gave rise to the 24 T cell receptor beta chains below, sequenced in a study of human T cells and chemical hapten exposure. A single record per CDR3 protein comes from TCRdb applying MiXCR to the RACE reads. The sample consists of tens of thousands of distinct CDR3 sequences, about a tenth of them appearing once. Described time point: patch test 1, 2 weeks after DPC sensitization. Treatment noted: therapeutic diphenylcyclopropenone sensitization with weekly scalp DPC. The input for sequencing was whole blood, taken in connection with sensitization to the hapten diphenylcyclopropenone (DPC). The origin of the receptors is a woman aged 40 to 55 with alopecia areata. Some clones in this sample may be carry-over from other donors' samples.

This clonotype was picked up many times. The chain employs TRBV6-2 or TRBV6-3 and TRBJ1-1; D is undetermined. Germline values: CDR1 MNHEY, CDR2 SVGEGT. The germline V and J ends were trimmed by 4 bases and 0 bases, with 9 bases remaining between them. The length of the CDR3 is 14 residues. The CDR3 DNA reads TGTGCCAGCAGTTTGACCGACATGAACACTGAAGCTTTCTTT. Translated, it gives CASSLTDMNTEAFF.

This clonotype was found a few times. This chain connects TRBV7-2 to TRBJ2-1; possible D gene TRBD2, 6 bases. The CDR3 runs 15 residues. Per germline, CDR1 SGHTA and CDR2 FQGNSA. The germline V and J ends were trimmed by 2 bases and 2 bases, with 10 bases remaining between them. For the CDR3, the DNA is TGTGCCAGCAGCTTATGGGGAGGAACCTACAATGAGCAGTTCTTC. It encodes CASSLWGGTYNEQFF.

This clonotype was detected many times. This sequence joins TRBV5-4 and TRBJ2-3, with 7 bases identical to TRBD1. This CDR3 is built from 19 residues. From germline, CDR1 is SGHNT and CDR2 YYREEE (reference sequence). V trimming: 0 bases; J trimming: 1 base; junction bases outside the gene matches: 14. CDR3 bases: TGTGCCAGCAGCTTGGGGGGAAGGGGGCGCAGATCCCGCACAGATACGCAGTATTTT. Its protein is CASSLGGRGRRSRTDTQYF.

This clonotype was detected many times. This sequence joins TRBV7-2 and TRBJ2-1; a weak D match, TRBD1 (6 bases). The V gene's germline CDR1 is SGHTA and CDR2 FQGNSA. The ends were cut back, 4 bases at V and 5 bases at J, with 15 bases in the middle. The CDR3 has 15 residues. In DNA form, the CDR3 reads TGTGCCAGCAGCTGGGCAGGGGCGGTTCACAATGAGCAGTTCTTC. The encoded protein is CASSWAGAVHNEQFF.

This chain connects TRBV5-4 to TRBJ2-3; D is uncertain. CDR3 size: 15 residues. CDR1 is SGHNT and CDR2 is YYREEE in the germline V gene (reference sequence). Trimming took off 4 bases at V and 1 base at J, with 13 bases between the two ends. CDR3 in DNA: TGTGCCAGCAGCGCGAGTACTCATGGCACAGATACGCAGTATTTT. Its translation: CASSASTHGTDTQYF.

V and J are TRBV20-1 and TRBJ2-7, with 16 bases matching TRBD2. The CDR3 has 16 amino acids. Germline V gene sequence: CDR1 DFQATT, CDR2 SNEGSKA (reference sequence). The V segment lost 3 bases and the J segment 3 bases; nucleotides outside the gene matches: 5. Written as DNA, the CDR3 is TGCAGTGCTAGCCCGGGACTAGCGGGGGGGTTCTACGAGCAGTACTTC. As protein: CSASPGLAGGFYEQYF.

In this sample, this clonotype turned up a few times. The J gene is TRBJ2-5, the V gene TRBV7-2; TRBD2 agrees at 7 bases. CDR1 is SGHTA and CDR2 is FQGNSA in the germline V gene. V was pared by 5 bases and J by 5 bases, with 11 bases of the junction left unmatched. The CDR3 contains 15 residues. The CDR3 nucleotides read TGTGCCAGCAGCCTAATTACTAGCGTCGCCGAGACCCAGTACTTC. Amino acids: CASSLITSVAETQYF.

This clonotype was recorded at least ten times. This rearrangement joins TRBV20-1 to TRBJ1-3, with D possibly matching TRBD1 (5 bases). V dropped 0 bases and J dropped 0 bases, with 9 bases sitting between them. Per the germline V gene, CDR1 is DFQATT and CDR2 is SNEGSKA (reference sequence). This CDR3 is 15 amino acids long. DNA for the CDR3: TGCAGTGCTAGAGACGGGACTGGCTCTGGAAACACCATATATTTT. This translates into CSARDGTGSGNTIYF.

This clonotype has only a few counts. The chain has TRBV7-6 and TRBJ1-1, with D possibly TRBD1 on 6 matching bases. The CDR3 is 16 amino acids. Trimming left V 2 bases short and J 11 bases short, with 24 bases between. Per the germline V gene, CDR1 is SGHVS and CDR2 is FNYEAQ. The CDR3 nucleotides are TGTGCCAGCAGCTTATTTCCAGGCCGAACAGGGCGCCGGGCTTTCTTT. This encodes CASSLFPGRTGRRAFF.

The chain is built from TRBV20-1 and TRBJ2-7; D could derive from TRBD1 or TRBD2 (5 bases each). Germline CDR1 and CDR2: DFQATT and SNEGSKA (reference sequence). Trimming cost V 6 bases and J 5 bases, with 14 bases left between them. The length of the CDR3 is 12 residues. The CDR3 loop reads CSAGAVADEQYF. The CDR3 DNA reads TGCAGTGCCGGGGCGGTCGCAGACGAGCAGTACTTC.

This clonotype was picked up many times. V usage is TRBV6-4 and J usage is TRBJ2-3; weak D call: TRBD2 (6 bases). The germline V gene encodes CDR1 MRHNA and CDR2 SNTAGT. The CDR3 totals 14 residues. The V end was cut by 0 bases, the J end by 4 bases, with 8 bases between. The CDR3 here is CASSDSWGADTQYF. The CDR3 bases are TGTGCCAGCAGTGACTCCTGGGGGGCAGATACGCAGTATTTT.

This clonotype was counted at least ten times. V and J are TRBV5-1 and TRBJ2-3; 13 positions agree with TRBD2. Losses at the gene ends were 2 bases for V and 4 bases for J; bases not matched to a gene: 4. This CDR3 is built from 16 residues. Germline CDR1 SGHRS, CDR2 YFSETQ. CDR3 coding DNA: TGCGCCAGCAGCTTCACTGGACTAGCGGGGGCAGATACGCAGTATTTT. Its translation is CASSFTGLAGADTQYF.

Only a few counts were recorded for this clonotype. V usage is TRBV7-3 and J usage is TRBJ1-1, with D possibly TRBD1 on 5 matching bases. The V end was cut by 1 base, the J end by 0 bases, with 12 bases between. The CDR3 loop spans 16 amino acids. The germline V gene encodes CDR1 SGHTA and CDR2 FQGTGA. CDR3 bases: TGTGCCAGCAGCTTAAATCCGGACACAGTGAACACTGAAGCTTTCTTT. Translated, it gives CASSLNPDTVNTEAFF.

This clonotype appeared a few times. CDR3 bases: TGTGCCAGCAGCTTAGCCTTCGGGGAGACCCAGTACTTC. This translates into CASSLAFGETQYF. The chain is built from TRBV7-9 and TRBJ2-5; D is uncertain. The V and J ends lost 0 bases and 5 bases respectively, with 7 bases between them. Germline CDR1 reads SEHNR; CDR2 reads FQNEAQ (reference sequence). This CDR3 has 13 residues.

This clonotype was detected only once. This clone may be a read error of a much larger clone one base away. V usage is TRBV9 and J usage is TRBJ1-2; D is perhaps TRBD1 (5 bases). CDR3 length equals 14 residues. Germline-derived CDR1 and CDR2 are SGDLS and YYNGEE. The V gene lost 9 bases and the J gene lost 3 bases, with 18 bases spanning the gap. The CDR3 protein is CANRFGTDHYGYTF. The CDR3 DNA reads TGTGCCAACAGATTTGGGACGGATCACTATGGCTACACCTTC.

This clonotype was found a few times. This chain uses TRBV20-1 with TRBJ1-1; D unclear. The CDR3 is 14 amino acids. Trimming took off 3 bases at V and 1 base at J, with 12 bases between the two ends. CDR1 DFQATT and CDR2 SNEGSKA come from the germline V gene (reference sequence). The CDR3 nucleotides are TGCAGTGCTAGGTTAAATTTGGGGAACACTGAAGCTTTCTTT. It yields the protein CSARLNLGNTEAFF.

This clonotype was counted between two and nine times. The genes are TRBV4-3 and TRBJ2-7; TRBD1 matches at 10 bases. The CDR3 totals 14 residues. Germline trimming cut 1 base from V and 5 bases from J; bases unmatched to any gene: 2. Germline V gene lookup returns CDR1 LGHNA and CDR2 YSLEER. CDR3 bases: TGCGCCAGCAGCCAAGGGGACAGGGGCCACGAGCAGTACTTC. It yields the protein CASSQGDRGHEQYF.

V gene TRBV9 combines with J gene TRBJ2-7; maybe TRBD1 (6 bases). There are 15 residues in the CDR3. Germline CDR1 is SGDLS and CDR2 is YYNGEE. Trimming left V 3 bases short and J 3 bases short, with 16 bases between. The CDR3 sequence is CASSAISGTIYEQYF. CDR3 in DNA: TGTGCCAGCAGCGCTATTTCCGGGACAATCTACGAGCAGTACTTC. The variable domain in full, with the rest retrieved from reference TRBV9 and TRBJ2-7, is DSGVTQTPKHLITATGQRVTLRCSPRSGDLSVYWYQQSLDQGLQFLIQYYNGEERAKGNILERFSAQQFPDLHSELNLSSLELGDSALYFCASSAISGTIYEQYFGPGTRLTVT.

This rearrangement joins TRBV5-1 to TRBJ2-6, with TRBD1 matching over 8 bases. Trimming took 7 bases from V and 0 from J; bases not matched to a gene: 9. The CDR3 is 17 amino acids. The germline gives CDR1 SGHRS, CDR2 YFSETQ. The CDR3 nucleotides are TGCGCCAGCTTTCGGCAGGGGGCCCCCTCTGGGGCCAACGTCCTGACTTTC. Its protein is CASFRQGAPSGANVLTF.

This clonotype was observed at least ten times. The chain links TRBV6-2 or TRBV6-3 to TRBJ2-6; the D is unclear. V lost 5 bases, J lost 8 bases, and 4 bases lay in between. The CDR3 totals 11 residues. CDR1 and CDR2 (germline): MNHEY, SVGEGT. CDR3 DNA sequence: TGTGCCAGCAGTCCGTCCAACGTCCTGACTTTC. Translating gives CASSPSNVLTF.

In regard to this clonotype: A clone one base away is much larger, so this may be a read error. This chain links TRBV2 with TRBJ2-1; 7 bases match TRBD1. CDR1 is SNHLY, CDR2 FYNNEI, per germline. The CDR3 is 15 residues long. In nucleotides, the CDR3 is TGTGCCGGCAGTTTACAGGGGCTTGCCTACAATGAGCAGTTCTTC. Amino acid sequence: CAGSLQGLAYNEQFF.

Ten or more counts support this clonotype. CDR3: CASSSKRGGTDTQYF. In nucleotides, the CDR3 is TGCGCCAGCAGCTCTAAGCGGGGGGGCACAGATACGCAGTATTTT. The chain is built from TRBV5-1 and TRBJ2-3; 9 nucleotides agree with TRBD2. The CDR3 is made up of 15 amino acids. Trimming at V came to 3 bases and at J to 1 base, leaving 3 bases not matched to a gene. Germline-derived CDR1 and CDR2 are SGHRS and YFSETQ. Using reference TRBV5-1 and TRBJ2-3 for the parts outside the CDR3, the full variable domain is KAGVTQTPRYLIKTRGQQVTLSCSPISGHRSVSWYQQTPGQGLQFLFEYFSETQRNKGNFPGRFSGRQFSNSRSEMNVSTLELGDSALYLCASSSKRGGTDTQYFGPGTRLTVL.

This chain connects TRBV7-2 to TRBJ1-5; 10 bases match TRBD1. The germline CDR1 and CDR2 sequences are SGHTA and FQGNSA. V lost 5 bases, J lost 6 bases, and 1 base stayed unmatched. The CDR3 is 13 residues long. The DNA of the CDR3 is TGTGCCAGCAGCCGGGACAGGGGTCAGCCCCAGCATTTT. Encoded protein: CASSRDRGQPQHF.

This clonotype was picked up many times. The CDR3 DNA sequence: TGTGCCAGCAGCGTCGACAGGGGCGATGAGCAGTTCTTC. This encodes CASSVDRGDEQFF. The rearrangement uses TRBV6-1 and TRBJ2-1; TRBD1 aligns across 8 bases. This CDR3 spans 13 amino acids. Looked up from germline, CDR1 is MNHNS and CDR2 is SASEGT. V shed 6 bases, J shed 8 bases, and the junction held 6 bases outside the gene matches.